This record covers a single TCR beta chain. Its antigen is undetermined. The entry originates in a study of shared clonotypes between healthy human individuals. The CDR3 contains 14 residues. Germline-derived CDR1 and CDR2 are MNHEY and SMNVEV (reference sequence). The trim removed 3 bases at V and 6 bases at J, leaving 4 bases unmatched. Findings and limits, study-wide: Rarefaction indicated that sorted-subset sequencing remained incomplete although depth was large.

The table came from immunoSEQ multiplex PCR; TCRdb's copy has only in-frame clones and leaves some out. The sample lists millions of clones; 85% to 95% were seen once. The specimen sequenced was naive CD4+ T cells sorted from blood. The sample's subset: CD45RA+ positively selected. This chain links TRBV27 with TRBJ1-1, with TRBD1 matching 10 bases. This TCR came from a man between 18 and 35 years old in good health. CDR3 residues: CASSLDRGRAEAFF. CDR3 DNA: TGTGCCAGCAGTTTGGACAGGGGGAGAGCTGAAGCTTTCTTT.